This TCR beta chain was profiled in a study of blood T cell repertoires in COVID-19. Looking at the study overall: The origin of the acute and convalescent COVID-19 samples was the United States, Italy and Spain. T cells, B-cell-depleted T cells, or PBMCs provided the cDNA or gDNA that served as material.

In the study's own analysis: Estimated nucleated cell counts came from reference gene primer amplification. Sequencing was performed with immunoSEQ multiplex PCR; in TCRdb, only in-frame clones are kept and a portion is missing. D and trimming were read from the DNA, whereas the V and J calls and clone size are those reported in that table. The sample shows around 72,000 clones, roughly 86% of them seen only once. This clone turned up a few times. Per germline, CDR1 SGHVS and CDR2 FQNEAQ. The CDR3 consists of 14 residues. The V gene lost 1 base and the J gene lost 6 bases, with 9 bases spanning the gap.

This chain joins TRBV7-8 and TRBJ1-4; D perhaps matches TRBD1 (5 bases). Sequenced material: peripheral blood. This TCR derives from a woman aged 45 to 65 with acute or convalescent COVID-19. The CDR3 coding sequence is TGTGCCAGCAGCTTAGGGCAGGGTCATGAAAAACTGTTTTTT. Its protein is CASSLGQGHEKLFF.